One sample yielded the 17 T cell receptor beta chains listed below, sequenced in a study of blood T cell repertoires in COVID-19. The repertoire was sequenced with immunoSEQ multiplex PCR; TCRdb's copy has only in-frame clones and lacks some. This sample has 150,000 to 200,000 clones; around 83% occur once, and the top ten carry approximately 23%. The sample taken for sequencing was PBMCs or T cells enriched from blood (not recorded which). These receptors were obtained from a woman in her forties in a cohort exposed to, infected with or recovered from COVID-19 (not recorded which).

Worth noting for this clone: Other DNA sequences within the sample encode an identical CDR3. The rearrangement joins TRBV6-4 to TRBJ2-3, with 11 nucleotides matching TRBD2. The CDR3 loop spans 15 amino acids. Germline loops: CDR1 MRHNA, CDR2 SNTAGT. Trimming removed 0 bases from V and 4 bases from J; junction bases left unmatched: 0. This CDR3 reads CASSDSSGGADTQYF. In DNA, the CDR3 is TGTGCCAGCAGTGACTCTAGCGGGGGGGCAGATACGCAGTATTTT.

This clone was picked up a small number of times. This chain connects TRBV5-1 to TRBJ1-1; 8 bases match TRBD1. The germline V gene encodes CDR1 SGHRS and CDR2 YFSETQ. Trimming at V came to 6 bases and at J to 4 bases, leaving 11 bases not matched to a gene. This CDR3 has 15 residues. In DNA form, the CDR3 reads TGCGCCAGCACCCAGACAGGGGCTTTGGGCACTGAAGCTTTCTTT. Its translation is CASTQTGALGTEAFF.

The chain links TRBV2 to TRBJ2-6, with D possibly being TRBD1 (5 bases). The CDR3 totals 14 residues. Trimming removed 10 bases at V and 6 bases at J, with 16 bases between. The germline V gene has CDR1 SNHLY and CDR2 FYNNEI. CDR3 amino acids: CATRTREEANVLTF. The CDR3 region has the DNA TGTGCCACCAGGACCAGGGAAGAGGCCAACGTCCTGACTTTC.

This chain links TRBV9 with TRBJ2-7; D is possibly TRBD2 (6 bases). The CDR3 totals 17 residues. V was shortened by 4 bases and J by 0 bases, with 20 bases between the two germline ends. Germline CDR1 and CDR2: SGDLS and YYNGEE. The CDR3 DNA reads as TGTGCCAGCAGCCTATCGGGGGAACTTGTCAGCTCCTACGAGCAGTACTTC. It codes for CASSLSGELVSSYEQYF.

This sequence joins TRBV7-8 and TRBJ2-7, with a weak D call TRBD1 (6 bases). CDR3 size: 16 residues. Germline assignment: CDR1 SGHVS and CDR2 FQNEAQ. V was clipped by 0 bases and J by 3 bases, with 15 bases between them. The CDR3 DNA reads TGTGCCAGCAGCTTAGCGGTCCCAGGGGACCTCTACGAGCAGTACTTC. Encoded protein: CASSLAVPGDLYEQYF.

The V and J genes are TRBV4-1 and TRBJ1-2, with TRBD1 matching 8 bases. V shed 4 bases, J shed 4 bases, and the junction held 8 bases outside the gene matches. The CDR3 contains 15 residues. Germline assignment: CDR1 MGHRA and CDR2 YSYEKL. The CDR3 sequence: CASSLLRQGPYGYTF. CDR3 nucleotide sequence: TGCGCCAGCAGCCTACTTCGACAGGGGCCCTATGGCTACACCTTC.

This clone was found a few times. The V gene is TRBV2, the J gene TRBJ2-7; 8 bases line up with TRBD1. V trimming: 11 bases; J trimming: 2 bases; junction bases outside the gene matches: 8. Germline V gene sequence: CDR1 SNHLY, CDR2 FYNNEI. The CDR3 is made up of 13 amino acids. CDR3 bases: TGTGCCGTACGACAGGGGTCCCCCTACGAGCAGTACTTC. It specifies CAVRQGSPYEQYF.

The genes are TRBV9 and TRBJ2-5, with a tentative D call TRBD2 (6 bases). V shed 3 bases and J shed 10 bases, with 19 bases lying between them. The CDR3 contains 14 residues. The germline V gene has CDR1 SGDLS and CDR2 YYNGEE. The CDR3 DNA follows: TGTGCCAGCAGCGAGGGCCGCCAACTAGCTGACCAGTACTTC. Its translation: CASSEGRQLADQYF.

The V gene is TRBV13, the J gene TRBJ1-6; 8 positions agree with TRBD1. Germline values: CDR1 PRHDT, CDR2 FYEKMQ (reference sequence). V shed 3 bases, J shed 6 bases, and the junction held 1 base outside the gene matches. The CDR3 loop spans 14 amino acids. The CDR3 reads CASSFDRGNSPLHF. CDR3 nucleotide sequence: TGTGCCAGCAGCTTTGACAGGGGTAATTCACCCCTCCACTTT.

This clone was seen a few times. The genes are TRBV24-1 and TRBJ1-5, with D possibly TRBD1 on 6 matching bases. CDR1 is KGHDR and CDR2 is SFDVKD in the germline V gene. The CDR3 loop spans 14 amino acids. Between the trimmed V and J ends, which lost 4 bases and 4 bases, there was a span of 10 bases. This CDR3 reads CATSDQGINQPQHF. In DNA, the CDR3 is TGTGCCACCAGTGACCAGGGGATTAATCAGCCCCAGCATTTT.

This clone has a handful of counts. The chain combines TRBV27 with TRBJ1-5; D remains unclear. Germline CDR1 reads MNHEY; CDR2 reads SMNVEV (reference sequence). The ends were cut back, 10 bases at V and 1 base at J, with 5 bases in the middle. CDR3 length equals 11 residues. The CDR3 DNA reads TGTGCCACCGGGAGCAATCAGCCCCAGCATTTT. The encoded protein is CATGSNQPQHF.

This clone showed up just once. The chain is built from TRBV2 and TRBJ1-4, with D possibly being TRBD1 (6 bases). V lost 4 bases and J lost 4, with 10 bases in between. Germline values: CDR1 SNHLY, CDR2 FYNNEI. CDR3 size: 14 residues. The CDR3 loop is CASSVQGFNEKLFF. Written as DNA, the CDR3 is TGTGCCAGCAGTGTACAGGGCTTTAATGAAAAACTGTTTTTT.

The chain has TRBV7-9 and TRBJ1-2; D gene ambiguous. The germline V gene encodes CDR1 SEHNR and CDR2 FQNEAQ (reference sequence). Trimming removed 3 bases at V and 2 bases at J, with 13 bases between. This CDR3 comprises 15 residues. The CDR3 DNA follows: TGTGCCAGCAGCTTTGGCCCCCAGGAAAACTATGGCTACACCTTC. As protein: CASSFGPQENYGYTF.

This clone was seen only a few times. CDR3 in amino acids: CASSESGQGIGQPQHF. The CDR3 DNA reads TGTGCCAGCAGTGAATCCGGACAGGGAATAGGACAGCCCCAGCATTTT. V is TRBV2 and J is TRBJ1-5; 8 bases fit TRBD1. This CDR3 contains 16 residues. The junction had 10 bases not matched to a gene; V was cut back by 2 bases and J by 7 bases. Germline V lookup: CDR1 SNHLY, CDR2 FYNNEI. Combining the CDR3 with reference TRBV2 and TRBJ1-5 gives the whole variable domain EPEVTQTPSHQVTQMGQEVILRCVPISNHLYFYWYRQILGQKVEFLVSFYNNEISEKSEIFDDQFSVERPDGSNFTLKIRSTKLEDSAMYFCASSESGQGIGQPQHFGDGTRLSIL.

The rearrangement joins TRBV4-1 to TRBJ2-2, with D possibly TRBD2 on 5 matching bases. Germline CDR1 is MGHRA and CDR2 is YSYEKL. Trimming removed 1 base at V and 3 bases at J, with 12 bases between. The CDR3 sequence is 16 residues long. For the CDR3, the DNA is TGCGCCAGCAGCCAAGTGGACCCAGCGGACACCGGGGAGCTGTTTTTT. Protein: CASSQVDPADTGELFF.

J is TRBJ1-1 and V is TRBV23-1; 8 bases match TRBD1. TRBV23-1 qualifies as an ORF whose function is uncertain. The CDR3 consists of 15 residues. V shed 6 bases and J 3 bases; nucleotides not matched to a gene: 9. The CDR3 here is CASSELNRGDTEAFF. The CDR3 region has the DNA TGCGCCAGCAGCGAGTTAAACAGGGGGGACACTGAAGCTTTCTTT.

V and J are TRBV11-2 and TRBJ2-1; maybe TRBD2 (7 bases). The CDR3 loop spans 15 amino acids. The germline CDR1 and CDR2 sequences are SGHAT and FQNNGV. V dropped 5 bases and J dropped 4 bases, with 15 bases sitting between them. The CDR3 nucleotides are TGTGCCAGCAGCGCCTATGCGGGGGCTTACAATGAGCAGTTCTTC. This codes for CASSAYAGAYNEQFF. Filled out from reference TRBV11-2 and TRBJ2-1, the complete variable domain reads EAGVAQSPRYKIIEKRQSVAFWCNPISGHATLYWYQQILGQGPKLLIQFQNNGVVDDSQLPKDRFSAERLKGVDSTLKIQPAKLEDSAVYLCASSAYAGAYNEQFFGPGTRLTVL.